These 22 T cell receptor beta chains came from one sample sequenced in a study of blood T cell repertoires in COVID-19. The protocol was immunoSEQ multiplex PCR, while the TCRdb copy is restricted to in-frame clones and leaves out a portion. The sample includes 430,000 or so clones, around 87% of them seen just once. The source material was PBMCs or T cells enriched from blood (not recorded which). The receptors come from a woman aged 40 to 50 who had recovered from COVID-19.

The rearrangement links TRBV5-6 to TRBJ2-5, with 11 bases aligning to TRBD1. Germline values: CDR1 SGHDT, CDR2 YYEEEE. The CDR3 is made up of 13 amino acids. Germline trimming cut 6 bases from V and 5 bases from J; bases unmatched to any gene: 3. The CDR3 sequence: CASKRDRGETQYF. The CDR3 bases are TGTGCCAGCAAAAGGGACAGGGGGGAGACCCAGTACTTC. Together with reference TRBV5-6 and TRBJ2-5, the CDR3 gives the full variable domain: DAGVTQSPTHLIKTRGQQVTLRCSPKSGHDTVSWYQQALGQGPQFIFQYYEEEERQRGNFPDRFSGHQFPNYSSELNVNALLLGDSALYLCASKRDRGETQYFGPGTRLLVL.

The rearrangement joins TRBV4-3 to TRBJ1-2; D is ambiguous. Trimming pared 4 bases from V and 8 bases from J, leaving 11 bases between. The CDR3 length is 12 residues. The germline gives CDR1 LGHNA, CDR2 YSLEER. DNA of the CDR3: TGCGCCAGCAGCCGGCAAGGCGGGGGCTACACCTTC. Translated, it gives CASSRQGGGYTF.

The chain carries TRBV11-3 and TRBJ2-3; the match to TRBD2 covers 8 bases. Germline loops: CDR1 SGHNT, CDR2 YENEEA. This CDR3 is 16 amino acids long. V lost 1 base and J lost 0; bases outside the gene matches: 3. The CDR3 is CASSLGLAGSTDTQYF. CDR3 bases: TGTGCCAGCAGCTTAGGGCTAGCGGGTAGCACAGATACGCAGTATTTT. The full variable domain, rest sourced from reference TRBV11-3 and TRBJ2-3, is EAGVVQSPRYKIIEKKQPVAFWCNPISGHNTLYWYLQNLGQGPELLIRYENEEAVDDSQLPKDRFSAERLKGVDSTLKIQPAELGDSAVYLCASSLGLAGSTDTQYFGPGTRLTVL.

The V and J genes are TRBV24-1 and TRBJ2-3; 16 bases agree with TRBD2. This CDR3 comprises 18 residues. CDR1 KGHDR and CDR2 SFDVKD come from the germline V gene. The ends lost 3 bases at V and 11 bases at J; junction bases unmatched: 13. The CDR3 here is CATSDPLDGTSGREVQYF. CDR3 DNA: TGTGCCACCAGTGATCCTCTTGACGGGACTAGCGGGAGGGAGGTGCAGTATTTT.

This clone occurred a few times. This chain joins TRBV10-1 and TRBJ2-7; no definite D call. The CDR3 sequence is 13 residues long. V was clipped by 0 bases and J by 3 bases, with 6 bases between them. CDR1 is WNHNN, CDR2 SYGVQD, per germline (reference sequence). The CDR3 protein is CASSESRYYEQYF. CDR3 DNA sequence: TGCGCCAGCAGTGAGTCACGGTACTACGAGCAGTACTTC.

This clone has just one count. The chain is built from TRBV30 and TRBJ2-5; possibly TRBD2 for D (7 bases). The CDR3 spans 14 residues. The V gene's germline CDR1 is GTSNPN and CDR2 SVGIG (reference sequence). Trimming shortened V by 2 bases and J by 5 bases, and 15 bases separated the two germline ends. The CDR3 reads CAWSSYREGETQYF. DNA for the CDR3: TGTGCCTGGAGTTCATACAGGGAGGGGGAGACCCAGTACTTC.

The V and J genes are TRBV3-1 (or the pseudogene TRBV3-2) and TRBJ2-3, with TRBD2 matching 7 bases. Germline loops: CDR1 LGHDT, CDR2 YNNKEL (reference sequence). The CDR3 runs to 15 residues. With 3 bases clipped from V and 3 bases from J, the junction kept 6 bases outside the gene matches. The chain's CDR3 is CASSHGLVATDTQYF. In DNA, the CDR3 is TGTGCCAGCAGCCACGGACTAGTCGCTACAGATACGCAGTATTTT.

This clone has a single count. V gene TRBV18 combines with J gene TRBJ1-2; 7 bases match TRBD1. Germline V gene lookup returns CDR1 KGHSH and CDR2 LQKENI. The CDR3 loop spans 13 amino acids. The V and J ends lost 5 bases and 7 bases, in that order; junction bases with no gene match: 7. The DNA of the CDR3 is TGTGCCAGCTCAAAACAGGGGCTCAGTGGCTACACCTTC. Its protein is CASSKQGLSGYTF.

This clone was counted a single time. CDR3 sequence (DNA): TGTGCCAGCAGCCCGGGGACTAGCGGGAGAACCGGGGAGCTGTTTTTT. Translating gives CASSPGTSGRTGELFF. This chain links TRBV11-3 with TRBJ2-2; TRBD2 matches at 14 bases. Germline trimming cut 5 bases from V and 5 bases from J; bases unmatched to any gene: 4. In germline, CDR1 is SGHNT, CDR2 YENEEA. The CDR3 covers 16 residues.

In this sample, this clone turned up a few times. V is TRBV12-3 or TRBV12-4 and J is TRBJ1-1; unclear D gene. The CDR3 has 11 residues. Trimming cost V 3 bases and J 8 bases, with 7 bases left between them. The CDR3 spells CASSLSSEAFF. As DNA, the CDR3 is TGTGCCAGCAGTTTGAGCTCGGAAGCTTTCTTT.

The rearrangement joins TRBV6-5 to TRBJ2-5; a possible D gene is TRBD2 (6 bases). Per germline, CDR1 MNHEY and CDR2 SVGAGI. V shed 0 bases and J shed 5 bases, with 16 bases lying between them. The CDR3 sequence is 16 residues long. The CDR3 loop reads CASSYSTAGRGETQYF. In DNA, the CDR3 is TGTGCCAGCAGTTACTCGACGGCCGGGAGAGGGGAGACCCAGTACTTC.

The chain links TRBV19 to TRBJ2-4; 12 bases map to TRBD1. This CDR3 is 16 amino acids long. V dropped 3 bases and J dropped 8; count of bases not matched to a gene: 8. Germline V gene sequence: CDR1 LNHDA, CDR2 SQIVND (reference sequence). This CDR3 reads CASSIWGQGAGDIQYF. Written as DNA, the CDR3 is TGTGCCAGTAGTATTTGGGGACAGGGGGCGGGGGACATTCAGTACTTC.

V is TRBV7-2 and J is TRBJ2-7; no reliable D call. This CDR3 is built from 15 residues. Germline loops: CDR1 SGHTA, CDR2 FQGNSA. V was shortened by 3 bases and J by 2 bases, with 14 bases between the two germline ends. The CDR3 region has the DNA TGTGCCAGCAGCTTGTCCCCCCGCGGAACCTACGAGCAGTACTTC. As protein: CASSLSPRGTYEQYF.

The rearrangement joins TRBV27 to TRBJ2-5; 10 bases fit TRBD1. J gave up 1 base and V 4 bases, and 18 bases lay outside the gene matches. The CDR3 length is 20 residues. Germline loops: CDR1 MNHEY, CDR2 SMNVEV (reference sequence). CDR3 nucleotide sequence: TGTGCCAGCAGTTACTTTGGCGGGACAGGGGCCCAACTGATCCAAGAGACCCAGTACTTC. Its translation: CASSYFGGTGAQLIQETQYF.

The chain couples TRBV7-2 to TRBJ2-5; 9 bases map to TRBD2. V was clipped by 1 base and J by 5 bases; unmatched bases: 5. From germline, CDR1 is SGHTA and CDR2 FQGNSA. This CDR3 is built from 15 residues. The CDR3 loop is CASSLVAGAGETQYF. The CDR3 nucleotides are TGTGCCAGCAGCTTAGTAGCGGGAGCTGGGGAGACCCAGTACTTC.

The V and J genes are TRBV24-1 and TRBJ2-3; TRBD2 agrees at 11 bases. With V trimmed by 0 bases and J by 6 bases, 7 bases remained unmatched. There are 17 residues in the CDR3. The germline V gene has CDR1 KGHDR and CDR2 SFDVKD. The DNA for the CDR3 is TGTGCCACCAGTGATTTGCAACTAGCGGGAGTATTGGATACGCAGTATTTT. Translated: CATSDLQLAGVLDTQYF.

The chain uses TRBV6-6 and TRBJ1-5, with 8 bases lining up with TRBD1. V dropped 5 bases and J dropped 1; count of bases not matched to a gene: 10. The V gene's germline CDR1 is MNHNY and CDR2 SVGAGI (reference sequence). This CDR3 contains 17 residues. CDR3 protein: CASSPWTGWSSNQPQHF. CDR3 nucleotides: TGTGCCAGCAGTCCCTGGACAGGGTGGTCGAGCAATCAGCCCCAGCATTTT.

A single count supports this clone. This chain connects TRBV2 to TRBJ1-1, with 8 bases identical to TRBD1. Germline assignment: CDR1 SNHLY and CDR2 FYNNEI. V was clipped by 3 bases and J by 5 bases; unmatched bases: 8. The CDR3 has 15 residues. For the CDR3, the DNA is TGTGCCAGCAGTGACCAAACAGGGGGTGGGACTGAAGCTTTCTTT. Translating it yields CASSDQTGGGTEAFF.

The CDR3 region has the DNA TGTGCCAGCAGCCTCCTCCAGACTAGCGGGCAAGAGACCCAGTACTTC. It translates to CASSLLQTSGQETQYF. The chain joins TRBV5-8 to TRBJ2-5, with TRBD2 identical over 10 bases. V gave up 4 bases and J gave up 2 bases; unmatched junction bases: 8. The CDR3 totals 16 residues. Germline CDR1 and CDR2: SGHTS and YDEGEE.

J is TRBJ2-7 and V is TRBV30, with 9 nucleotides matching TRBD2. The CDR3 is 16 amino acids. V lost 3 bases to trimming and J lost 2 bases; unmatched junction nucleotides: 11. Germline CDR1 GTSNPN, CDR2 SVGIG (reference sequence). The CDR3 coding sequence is TGTGCCTGGAGGTCAAAACGACTAGCGGTGACCTACGAGCAGTACTTC. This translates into CAWRSKRLAVTYEQYF.

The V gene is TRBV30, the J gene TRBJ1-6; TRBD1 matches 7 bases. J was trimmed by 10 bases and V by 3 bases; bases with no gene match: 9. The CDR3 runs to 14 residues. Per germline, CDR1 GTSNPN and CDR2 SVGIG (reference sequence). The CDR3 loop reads CAWRMDRPGSPLHF. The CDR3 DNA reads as TGTGCCTGGAGGATGGACAGGCCGGGATCACCCCTCCACTTT.

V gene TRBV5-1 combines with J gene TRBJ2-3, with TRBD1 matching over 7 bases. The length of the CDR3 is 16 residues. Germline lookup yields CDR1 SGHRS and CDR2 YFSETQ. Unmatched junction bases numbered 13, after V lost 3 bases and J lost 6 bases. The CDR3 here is CASSSQTGATGDTQYF. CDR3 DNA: TGCGCCAGCAGCTCTCAAACAGGGGCAACTGGGGATACGCAGTATTTT. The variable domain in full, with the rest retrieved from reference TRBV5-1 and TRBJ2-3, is KAGVTQTPRYLIKTRGQQVTLSCSPISGHRSVSWYQQTPGQGLQFLFEYFSETQRNKGNFPGRFSGRQFSNSRSEMNVSTLELGDSALYLCASSSQTGATGDTQYFGPGTRLTVL.